This is a list of T cell receptor beta chains from one sample in a study of neurological immune-mediated disorders. MiXCR, run by TCRdb on the 5' RACE reads, gives a single entry per CDR3 protein. The sample has around 17,000 distinct CDR3 sequences; roughly 20% are singletons. Material: PBMCs. The receptor source for this set is a man aged 50 to 59 in good health. CDR3s leave out the opening cysteine and the closing phenylalanine or tryptophan. Fields, in order: clone size, D gene, V gene, J gene, CDR3 protein. A D gene is named only where the DNA matches it firmly. Rows give clone size only sometimes, using once, few, many, or a class for an expanded clone.

>medium-sized|NA|TRBV20-1|TRBJ1-6
SARPGGYNSPLH
>many|NA|TRBV5-1|TRBJ2-7
ASSLSGPEQY
>medium-sized|NA|TRBV7-3|TRBJ2-1
ASSSPVGEYNEQF
>many|TRBD2|TRBV5-1|TRBJ2-3
ASSLPTSGRTDTQY
>medium-sized|TRBD2|TRBV5-8|TRBJ2-3
ASTFGGADTQY
>many|TRBD2|TRBV6-4|TRBJ2-1
ASSEGTSGNEQF
>NA|TRBD1|TRBV7-9|TRBJ2-5
ALQGLKETQY
>many|NA|TRBV4-1|TRBJ2-1
ASNRGPLNVYNEQF
>many|TRBD1|TRBV12-3/TRBV12-4|TRBJ2-3
ASRWDRGHEDTQY
>medium-sized|TRBD2|TRBV5-1|TRBJ2-1
ASSLGTSGRSYNEQF
>many|NA|TRBV3-1|TRBJ2-2
ASSRTVNTGELF
>NA|NA|TRBV7-9|TRBJ1-2
ASSLGVNYGYT
>NA|TRBD1|TRBV25-1|TRBJ2-7
ASRETGAYTHEQY
>once|TRBD1|TRBV6-1|NA
ASSVAGTGSYEQY
>many|TRBD1|TRBV20-1|TRBJ2-3
SARPTGGIDTQY
>NA|NA|TRBV21-1|TRBJ2-1
ASSKPKSGDSSSDEQF
>many|NA|TRBV20-1|TRBJ2-4
SARWGPEGEIQY
>many|NA|TRBV7-9|TRBJ2-1
ASSLVEVGEIEQF
>medium-sized|TRBD1|TRBV4-1|TRBJ1-1
ASSQADRENTEAF
>many|NA|TRBV20-1|TRBJ2-5
SAPIAAYQETQY
>many|NA|TRBV20-1|TRBJ2-3
SASGIRGADTQY
>medium-sized|NA|TRBV18|TRBJ1-2
ASSPPGGLGYT
>medium-sized|TRBD2|TRBV28|TRBJ2-3
ASRASGTDTQY
>many|NA|TRBV5-1|TRBJ2-4
ASSEDSGAKNIQY
>few|NA|TRBV28|TRBJ2-1
ASSFSVRNEQF
>many|NA|TRBV27|TRBJ2-7
ASSPPSKRGEQY
>NA|TRBD1|TRBV7-6|TRBJ1-1
ASSLAWRDRGRNTEAF
>many|TRBD1|TRBV27|TRBJ2-3
ASSSSTGKGADTQY
>NA|NA|TRBV5-5|TRBJ2-5
ASSLLSRGIETQY
>many|NA|TRBV5-1|TRBJ2-1
ASSSQGTNGNEQF
>NA|TRBD2|TRBV20-1|TRBJ2-1
RWPSGTAAHNEQF
>many|TRBD2|TRBV6-1|TRBJ2-1
ASSGGTSGLSSYNEQF
>many|NA|TRBV28|TRBJ2-1
ASSSLAARNYNEQF
>many|NA|TRBV7-7|TRBJ2-3
ASSTGSDTQY
>many|NA|TRBV7-9|TRBJ1-3
ASSLSQPSSGNTIY
>many|TRBD2|TRBV7-2|TRBJ2-1
ASSLSGGLAGYNEQF
>many|NA|TRBV5-1|TRBJ2-7
ASSLWDLYEQY
>many|NA|TRBV6-2/TRBV6-3|TRBJ2-5
ASSYWGETQY
>many|NA|TRBV20-1|TRBJ2-7
SARDWLGTYEQY
>many|NA|TRBV27|TRBJ2-7
ASSPSAGPYEQY
>NA|TRBD2|TRBV11-3|TRBJ2-1
ASSAGTSYNEQF
>many|NA|TRBV5-1|TRBJ2-5
ASSSTTGYGETQY
>many|TRBD1|TRBV5-1|TRBJ2-6
ASSSWTGGPGANVLT
>many|TRBD2|TRBV7-2|TRBJ2-3
ASRSTLAADPPTSTDTQY
>NA|TRBD2|TRBV5-5|TRBJ2-7
ASSLASGRTYEQY
>NA|NA|TRBV28|TRBJ2-7
ASSRRQSRGGVGEQY
>medium-sized|TRBD1|TRBV5-6|TRBJ2-7
ASSARDREVGEQY
>many|NA|TRBV12-3/TRBV12-4|TRBJ1-4
ASSLQGSEKLF